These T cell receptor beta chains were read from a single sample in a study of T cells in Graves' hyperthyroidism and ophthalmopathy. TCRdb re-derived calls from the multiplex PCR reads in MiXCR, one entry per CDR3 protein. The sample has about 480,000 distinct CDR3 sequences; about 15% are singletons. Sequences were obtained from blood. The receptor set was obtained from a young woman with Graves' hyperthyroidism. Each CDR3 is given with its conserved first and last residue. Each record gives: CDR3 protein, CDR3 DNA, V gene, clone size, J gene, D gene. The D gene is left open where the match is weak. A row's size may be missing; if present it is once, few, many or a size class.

CASSDVGAAKLYEQYF	TGTGCCAGTAGCGATGTGGGGGCCGCTAAGCTCTACGAGCAGTACTTC	TRBV19	many	TRBJ2-7	-
CVIQGQERGEQYF	TGTGTCATCCAAGGACAGGAGAGAGGCGAGCAGTACTTC	TRBV10-3	-	TRBJ2-7	TRBD1
CASSLAQGSYVQYF	TGTGCCAGCAGTTTAGCACAGGGATCCTACGTGCAGTACTTC	TRBV27	few	TRBJ2-7	-
CASIPSGLNNSPLHF	TGTGCCAGCATCCCCTCGGGGCTGAATAATTCACCCCTCCACTTT	TRBV7-9	-	TRBJ1-6	-
CATSHPPGANEQFF	TGTGCCACCAGTCACCCCCCGGGGGCCAATGAGCAGTTCTTC	TRBV24-1	many	TRBJ2-1	-
CASSPQAGAGGEQFF	TGTGCCAGCAGCCCCCAGGCGGGGGCCGGCGGAGAGCAGTTCTTC	TRBV11-2	-	TRBJ2-1	-
CATLKDTEAFF	TGTGCCACCCTAAAGGACACTGAAGCTTTCTTT	TRBV10-3	many	TRBJ1-1	-
CASSPSDSNQETQYF	TGTGCCAGCAGCCCTAGCGACTCGAACCAAGAGACCCAGTACTTC	TRBV12-3/TRBV12-4	many	TRBJ2-5	-
CASSSTVYAAKANYGYTF	TGTGCCAGCAGTTCGACTGTCTATGCCGCTAAGGCAAATTATGGCTACACCTTC	TRBV12-3/TRBV12-4	many	TRBJ1-2	-
CAWSVQGAHFRSPLHF	TGTGCCTGGAGTGTTCAGGGCGCCCATTTTCGTTCACCCCTCCACTTT	TRBV30	many	TRBJ1-6	-
CASSGQGNSPLHF	TGTGCCAGCTCGGGACAGGGGAATTCACCCCTCCACTTT	TRBV27	few	TRBJ1-6	TRBD1